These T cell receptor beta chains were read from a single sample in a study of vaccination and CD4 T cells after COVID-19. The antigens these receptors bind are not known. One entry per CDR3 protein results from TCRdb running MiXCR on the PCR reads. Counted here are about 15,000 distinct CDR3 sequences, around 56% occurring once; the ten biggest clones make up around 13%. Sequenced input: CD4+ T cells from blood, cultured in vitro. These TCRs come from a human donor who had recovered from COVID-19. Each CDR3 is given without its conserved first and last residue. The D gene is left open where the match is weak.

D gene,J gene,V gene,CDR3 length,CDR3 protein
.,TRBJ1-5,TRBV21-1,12,ASSNRGPNQPQH
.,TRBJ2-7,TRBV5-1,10,ASSYRVGEQY
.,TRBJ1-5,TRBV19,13,ASSPSTGHNQPQH
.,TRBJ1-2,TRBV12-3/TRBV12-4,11,ASSQMGVGGYT
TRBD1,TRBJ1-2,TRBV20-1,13,SARALQGRIYGYT
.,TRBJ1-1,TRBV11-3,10,ASSGRAAEAF
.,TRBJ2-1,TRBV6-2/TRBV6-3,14,ASSPTDADSYNEQF
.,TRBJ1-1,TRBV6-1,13,ASSPTGPWGAEAF
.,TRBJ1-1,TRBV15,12,ATSRDGGLQGAF
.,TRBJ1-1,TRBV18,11,ASSPELNTEAF
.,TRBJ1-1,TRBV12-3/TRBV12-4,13,ASSLGRSGLPTAF
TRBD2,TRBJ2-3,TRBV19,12,ATRTSGTTDTQY
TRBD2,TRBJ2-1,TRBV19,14,ASNLPGTSGTNEQF
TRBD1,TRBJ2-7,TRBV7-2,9,ASSATGVPY
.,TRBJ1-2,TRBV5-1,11,ASSLVSGSGYT
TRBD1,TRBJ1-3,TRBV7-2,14,ASSSGNRGGSDTIY
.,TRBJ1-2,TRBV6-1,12,ASSENGGSGGYT
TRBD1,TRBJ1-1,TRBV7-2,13,ASSPDRGRYTEAF
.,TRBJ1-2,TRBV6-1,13,ASSRTKQGNYGYT
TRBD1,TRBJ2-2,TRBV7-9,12,ASSSGQYTGELF
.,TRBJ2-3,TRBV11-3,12,ASTGRAGADTQY
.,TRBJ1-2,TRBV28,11,ASSLTADYGYT
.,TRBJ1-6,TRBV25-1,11,ASSFMGGAALH